This is a list of T cell receptor beta chains from one sample in a study of T cell repertoires in cytomegalovirus infection. These receptors lack a known antigen. TCRdb itself ran the reads through MiXCR, one entry per CDR3 protein. The sample lists 80,000 to 90,000 distinct CDR3 sequences, about half occurring once. Sequencing used CD8+ T cells from cultured PBMCs, obtained from culture after CMV antigen stimulation. The receptors were gathered from a human donor in good health (CMV status not recorded). Some clones in this sample may be carry-over from other donors' samples. CDR3s include the opening cysteine and the closing phenylalanine or tryptophan. The D gene is left open where the match is weak. Where a row states a size, it is once, few, many or the class of an expanded clone; other rows omit it.

j_call	clone_size	d_call	v_call	cdr3_nt	cdr3_aa
TRBJ2-3	-	TRBD1	TRBV29-1	TGCAGCGCTCTAACAGGGGGCGCAGATACGCAGTATTTT	CSALTGGADTQYF
TRBJ2-7	few	TRBD1	TRBV20-1	TGCAGTGCTAAGGGGGGACAGGACTACGAGCAGTACTTC	CSAKGGQDYEQYF
TRBJ2-1	-	-	TRBV6-6	TGTGCCAGCAGTAATGAGCAGTTCTTC	CASSNEQFF
TRBJ1-1	-	-	TRBV12-3/TRBV12-4	TGTGCCAGCAGCCCATCGGGGTTAAAAGCTTTCTTT	CASSPSGLKAFF
TRBJ2-5	-	TRBD2	TRBV28	TGTGCCAGCAGTTCTACTCGACTAGCGGGGGAAGAGACCCAGTACTTC	CASSSTRLAGEETQYF
TRBJ1-4	-	TRBD1	TRBV27	TGTGCCAGCAGTTTAAACAGGGGCAAGAACGAAAAACTGTTTTTT	CASSLNRGKNEKLFF
TRBJ1-3	few	-	TRBV4-1	TGCGCCAGCAGCCTGGAACGGAGGGAAAACACCATATATTTT	CASSLERRENTIYF
TRBJ1-1	-	-	TRBV28	TGTGCCAGCAGTTTATTCCTCCGGACGGAGAACACTGAAGCTTTCTTT	CASSLFLRTENTEAFF
TRBJ2-1	few	TRBD2	TRBV4-1	TGCGCCAGCAGCTGGGGACTAGCGGGAGGGCGAGATGAGCAGTTCTTC	CASSWGLAGGRDEQFF
TRBJ2-1	few	TRBD1	TRBV7-8	TGTGCCAGCAGCTCGGGACAGGGGGAAGGTTGGACTAGGGCGAATGAGCAGTTCTTC	CASSSGQGEGWTRANEQFF
TRBJ2-7	-	-	TRBV27	TGTGCCAGCAGTTTTGGTGCAGCCTCCTACGAGCAGTACTTC	CASSFGAASYEQYF
TRBJ2-7	few	-	TRBV6-2/TRBV6-3	TGTGCCAGCAGTCCTAGGAGGGACTACGAGCAGTACTTC	CASSPRRDYEQYF
TRBJ2-1	-	-	TRBV6-8	TGTGCCAGCAGTTACTCGCAGGCTCCCTACAATGAGCAGTTCTTC	CASSYSQAPYNEQFF
TRBJ2-5	many	TRBD2	TRBV7-6	TGTGCCAGCAGCCCTCTAGCGGCCCCACAAGAGACCCAGTACTTC	CASSPLAAPQETQYF
TRBJ2-7	-	TRBD2	TRBV20-1	TGCAGTCTTTCGCTAGCGGGAGGTTTCTACGAGCAGTACTTC	CSLSLAGGFYEQYF
TRBJ2-7	-	-	TRBV7-6	TGTGCCAGCAGAGGGGAAACCTACGAGCAGTACTTC	CASRGETYEQYF
TRBJ1-1	once	-	TRBV6-1	TGTGCCAGCAGGGAGACAGACGGCACTGAAGCTTTCTTT	CASRETDGTEAFF
TRBJ2-7	-	TRBD1	TRBV5-1	TGCGCCAGCAGCTGGACAGGTGGCAACTACGAGCAGTACTTC	CASSWTGGNYEQYF
TRBJ2-2	-	-	TRBV19	TGTGCCAGTAGTATAGCGGGGGCCACCGGGGAGCTGTTTTTT	CASSIAGATGELFF
TRBJ2-7	-	-	TRBV9	TGTGCCAGCAGCGTAGAACGGGAAGGTCCCTACGAGCAGTACTTC	CASSVEREGPYEQYF
TRBJ1-5	-	TRBD1	TRBV7-9	TGTGCCAGCAGCTTAGCGACAGGGGTTGGCAATCAGCCCCAGCATTTT	CASSLATGVGNQPQHF
TRBJ2-1	once	TRBD2	TRBV2	TGTGCCAGCAGTGAAAGCGGGAGTTCCTACAATGAGCAGTTCTTC	CASSESGSSYNEQFF
TRBJ2-1	few	-	TRBV13	TGTGCCAGCAGCCCCATAAGCGGACCCTCCTACAATGAGCAGTTCTTC	CASSPISGPSYNEQFF
TRBJ2-3	-	TRBD2	TRBV7-3	TGTGCCAGCAGCCCCGAGACTAGCGGGGCGACCAATACGCAGTATTTT	CASSPETSGATNTQYF
TRBJ2-2	-	-	TRBV19	TGTGCCAGTAGGCCGCCCGGACTACCGAACACCGGGGAGCTGTTTTTT	CASRPPGLPNTGELFF
TRBJ1-1	-	-	TRBV7-8	TGTGCCAGCAGCTCCCTGACGGGTTTCGGGAACACTGAAGCTTTCTTT	CASSSLTGFGNTEAFF
TRBJ2-5	-	TRBD2	TRBV7-8	TGTGCCAGCAGCTTAAGGACTAGTGTGGAGACCCAGTACTTC	CASSLRTSVETQYF
TRBJ2-7	many	TRBD1	TRBV6-1	TGTGCCAGCAGTGGACAATTCCGGGGACAGGGTAAGGAGTACGAGCAGTACTTC	CASSGQFRGQGKEYEQYF
TRBJ2-2	-	-	TRBV7-9	TGTGCCAGCAGCTCAGATAGCGGGAACACCGGGGAGCTGTTTTTT	CASSSDSGNTGELFF
TRBJ2-4	-	-	TRBV28	TGTGCCAGCAGTTTATTTCCCTGGCAGGGTCAGTACTTC	CASSLFPWQGQYF
TRBJ2-1	-	TRBD1	TRBV27	TGTGCCAGCAGTTTACGGTGGGGCGGACAGGGCTACAATGAGCAGTTCTTC	CASSLRWGGQGYNEQFF
TRBJ2-3	few	-	TRBV28	TGTGCCAGCAGTTCGGAAGATTACACAGATACGCAGTATTTT	CASSSEDYTDTQYF
TRBJ1-1	-	-	TRBV19	TGTGCCAGTACCCCCGGGACCAGGGGAAACACTGAAGCTTTCTTT	CASTPGTRGNTEAFF
TRBJ1-6	-	TRBD1	TRBV4-1	TGCGCCAGCAGCGGTAGAAATTCCGGACAGGGGGCACTAAGTAATTCACCCCTCCACTTT	CASSGRNSGQGALSNSPLHF
TRBJ2-1	-	-	TRBV7-4	TGTGCCAGCAGCTTTTCAACCCAGTGGGAGCAGTTCTTC	CASSFSTQWEQFF
TRBJ1-1	-	-	TRBV7-3	TGTGCCAGCAGCTTAATGGCAGGGTACACTGAAGCTTTCTTT	CASSLMAGYTEAFF
TRBJ2-1	-	TRBD2	TRBV6-5	TGTGCCAGCAGTATTCATACACTAGCGTCCTACAATGAGCAGTTCTTC	CASSIHTLASYNEQFF
TRBJ1-1	once	-	TRBV5-1	TGCGCCAGCAGCTTCAACAGGGACACTGAAGCTTTCTTT	CASSFNRDTEAFF
TRBJ2-1	-	TRBD2	TRBV20-1	TGCAGTGCTAGAGATCTCGAAGGACTAGCGGGAGGGCCAGAAAATGAGCAGTTCTTC	CSARDLEGLAGGPENEQFF
TRBJ1-6	-	TRBD1	TRBV27	TGTGCCAGCAGTCCATACAGGGGGACATCACCCCTCCACTTT	CASSPYRGTSPLHF
TRBJ2-1	-	-	TRBV28	TGTGCCAGCAGTCCCTGGACTGACCAGAATGAGCAGTTCTTC	CASSPWTDQNEQFF
TRBJ2-3	few	-	TRBV7-9	TGTGCCAGCAGCTTAGAGTTTTCCAGGACTTCAGGAGATACGCAGTATTTT	CASSLEFSRTSGDTQYF
TRBJ2-7	few	-	TRBV7-6	TGTGCCAGCAGCTTAGATCTGGGGAGCTCCTACGAGCAGTACTTC	CASSLDLGSSYEQYF
TRBJ1-2	few	TRBD1	TRBV7-2	TGTGCCAGCAGCTTAGGGATTTTCGCGGAGGGGGCGTGGGGCTACACCTTC	CASSLGIFAEGAWGYTF
TRBJ2-7	few	-	TRBV20-1	TGCAGTGCCCGGGACATGTGCTGCGAGCAGTACTTC	CSARDMCCEQYF
TRBJ2-3	-	-	TRBV19	TGTGCCAGTAGTATAGTCGGGAGCGGCACAGATACGCAGTATTTT	CASSIVGSGTDTQYF
TRBJ1-1	-	-	TRBV14	TGTGCCAGCAGCCCCGGGACACCAACACAAGAGCTTGAAGCTTTCTTT	CASSPGTPTQELEAFF
TRBJ1-5	-	-	TRBV13	TGTGCCAGCAGCCAGAGGGGTAAAGGGGCCGATCAGCCCCAGCATTTT	CASSQRGKGADQPQHF
TRBJ2-1	once	-	TRBV9	TGTGCCAGCAGCGCCCGCCCGGGGATCACCAATAAGCAGTTCTTC	CASSARPGITNKQFF
TRBJ2-3	-	-	TRBV12-3/TRBV12-4	TGTGCCAGCAGCGGACGGCTAGTTAGCACAGATACGCAGTATTTT	CASSGRLVSTDTQYF
TRBJ2-2	-	-	TRBV11-2	TGTGCCAGCAGCGCCCTAGATGCCGGGGAGCTGTTTTTT	CASSALDAGELFF